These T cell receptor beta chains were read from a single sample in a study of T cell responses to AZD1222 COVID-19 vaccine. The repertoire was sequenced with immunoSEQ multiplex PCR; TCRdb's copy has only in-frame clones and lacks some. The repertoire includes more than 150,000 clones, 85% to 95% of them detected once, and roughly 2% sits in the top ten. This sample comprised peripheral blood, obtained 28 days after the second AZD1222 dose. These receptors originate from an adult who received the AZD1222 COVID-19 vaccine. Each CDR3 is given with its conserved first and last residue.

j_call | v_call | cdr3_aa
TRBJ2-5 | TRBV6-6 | CASSNKETQYF
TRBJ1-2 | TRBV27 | CASSFTGGPNYGYTF
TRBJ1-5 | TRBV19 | CASSISLRRYSNQPQHF
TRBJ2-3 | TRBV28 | CASSWGQGSTDTQYF
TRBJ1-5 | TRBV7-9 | CASSSDIFLQPQHF
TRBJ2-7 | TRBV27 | CASSLKYPGTGYEQYF
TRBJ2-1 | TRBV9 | CASSGRGLAGSRARSYNEQFF
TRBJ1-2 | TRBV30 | CAWRGTSYGYTF
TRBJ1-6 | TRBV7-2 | CASSYGTPGSSPLHF
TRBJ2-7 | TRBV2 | CASHVGVYEQYF
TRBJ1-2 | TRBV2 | CASSYRVSDGYTF
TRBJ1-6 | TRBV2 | CASGSSYNSPLHF
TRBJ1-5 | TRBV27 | CASSLRGVGGTNQPQHF
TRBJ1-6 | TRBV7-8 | CASSLARVGNSPLHF
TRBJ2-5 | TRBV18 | CASSLTSGGETQYF
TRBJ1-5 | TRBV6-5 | CASRGQGAQPQHF
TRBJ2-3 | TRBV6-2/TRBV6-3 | CASSSGTGGWDTDTQYF
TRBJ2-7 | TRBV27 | CASSFSYPTPGQQGYEQYF
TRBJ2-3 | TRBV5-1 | CASSPGLGADTQYF
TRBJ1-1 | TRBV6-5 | CASSLRRLGTEAFF
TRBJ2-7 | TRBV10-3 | CAMAYGGGYEQYF
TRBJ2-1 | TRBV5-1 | CASWGLSGGGNEQFF
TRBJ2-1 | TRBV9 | CASSVSFSGTSGKTYNEQFF
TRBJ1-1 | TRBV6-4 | CASSSTGSFAEAFF
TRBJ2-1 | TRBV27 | CASSSGTGIYNEQFF
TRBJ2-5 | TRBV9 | CASSPRASGGGETQYF
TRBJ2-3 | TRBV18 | CASSRGTGGTDTQYF
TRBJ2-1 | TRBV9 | CASSVDGVGGYSYNEQFF
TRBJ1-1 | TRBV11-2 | CASSLTDRAEAFF
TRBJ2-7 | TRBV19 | CASSFSGLGNEQYF
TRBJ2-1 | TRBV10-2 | CASVYSGSIDEQFF
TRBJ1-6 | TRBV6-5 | CASSSGPNGSPLHF
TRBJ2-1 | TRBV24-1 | CATSAPRGSSYNEQFF
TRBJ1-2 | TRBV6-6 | CASSYSEDGYTF
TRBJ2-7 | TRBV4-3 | CASSQGEGTEQYF
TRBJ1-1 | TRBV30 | CAWNKQGGTEAFF
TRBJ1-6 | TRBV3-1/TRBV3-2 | CASSPEITYNSPLHF